This record looks at one T cell receptor (beta chain) sequence and its context. The sample comes from a study of PD-L1 blockade in urothelial cancer. CDR1 and CDR2 (germline): MGHRA, YSYEKL. This CDR3 has 17 residues. Losses at the gene ends were 4 bases for V and 8 bases for J; bases not matched to a gene: 16. This table comes from immunoSEQ multiplex PCR, and its TCRdb copy is limited to in-frame clones, with some not included. The data hold some 48,000 clones, with roughly 86% observed a single time. The time point: peripheral blood 6 weeks after treatment start. The material was PBMCs, obtained around atezolizumab (anti-PD-L1) treatment. The V and J genes are TRBV4-1 and TRBJ1-4, with TRBD1 identical over 7 bases. The clonotype comes from a man aged 55 to 70 with urothelial cancer. Here the CDR3 DNA reads TGCGCCAGCAGCCCGCATCTGTGGAGGGGGCGAGGAGAAAAACTGTTTTTT. Encoded protein: CASSPHLWRGRGEKLFF.